One sample yielded the 17 T cell receptor beta chains listed below, sequenced in a study of blood T cell repertoires in COVID-19. Profiled with immunoSEQ multiplex PCR; TCRdb holds only in-frame clones, not every one. The repertoire consists of some 230,000 clones, with roughly 80% occurring once and the leading ten covering roughly 8%. What was sequenced was peripheral blood. The source of these receptors is a woman older than 75 with COVID-19, enrolled during active disease.

Regarding this clone: The sample carries other DNA sequences with the same CDR3. The chain uses TRBV7-2 and TRBJ2-6; TRBD2 might be the D (5 bases). The CDR3 sequence is 16 residues long. Germline CDR1 is SGHTA and CDR2 is FQGNSA. With 5 bases removed from V and 2 bases from J, the gap between germline ends came to 13 bases. CDR3 sequence: CASSPAGSAGANVLTF. The CDR3 nucleotides are TGTGCCAGCAGCCCCGCGGGCTCTGCTGGGGCCAACGTCCTGACTTTC.

This clone was picked up one time. This chain connects TRBV4-2 to TRBJ2-1; 13 positions match TRBD2. Germline-derived CDR1 and CDR2 are LGHNA and YNFKEQ. There are 18 residues in the CDR3. Trimming cost V 0 bases and J 4 bases; bases outside gene matches: 6. The CDR3 protein is CASSQDGLGLAGYNEQFF. CDR3 DNA sequence: TGTGCCAGCAGCCAAGATGGACTGGGACTAGCGGGGTACAATGAGCAGTTCTTC.

This clone occurred a few times. V gene TRBV21-1 combines with J gene TRBJ1-5. TRBV21-1 is annotated as a pseudogene. The CDR3 contains 20 residues. The CDR3 DNA follows: TGTGCCAGCAGCTCAAATTTGCCGGGGGGGCAACAGGGGTGCAATCAGCCCCAGCATTTT. Encoded protein: CASSSNLPGGQQGCNQPQHF.

V and J are TRBV7-2 and TRBJ2-7; perhaps TRBD2 as D (6 bases). The CDR3 loop spans 12 amino acids. V lost 3 bases, J lost 9 bases, and 12 bases lay in between. Germline assignment: CDR1 SGHTA and CDR2 FQGNSA. CDR3 bases: TGTGCCAGCAGCTTTGGGGGGTGGGCGCAGTACTTC. It codes for CASSFGGWAQYF.

The chain employs TRBV11-2 and TRBJ2-7, with D possibly matching TRBD1 (6 bases). The CDR3 contains 12 residues. Trimming cost V 4 bases and J 4 bases, with 8 bases left between them. CDR1 is SGHAT, CDR2 FQNNGV, per germline. CDR3 nucleotides: TGTGCCAGCAGCTCACAGGGTTACGAGCAGTACTTC. Protein: CASSSQGYEQYF.

The chain is built from TRBV19 and TRBJ1-6, with 7 bases aligning to TRBD1. The germline V gene encodes CDR1 LNHDA and CDR2 SQIVND (reference sequence). With 7 bases clipped from V and 7 bases from J, the junction kept 10 bases outside the gene matches. This CDR3 comprises 15 residues. DNA for the CDR3: TGTGCCAGTACATCAGGGGGGTCCTTCAATTCACCCCTCCACTTT. Translating gives CASTSGGSFNSPLHF.

The chain couples TRBV11-3 to TRBJ1-1; D not resolved. The CDR3 loop spans 12 amino acids. V lost 8 bases, J lost 4 bases, and 11 bases lay in between. Germline V gene data show CDR1 as SGHNT and CDR2 as YENEEA. The chain's CDR3 is CASRGQATEAFF. CDR3 in DNA: TGTGCCAGCCGCGGGCAGGCCACTGAAGCTTTCTTT.

This clone was detected a few times. The chain combines TRBV7-3 with TRBJ1-1, with 7 bases aligning to TRBD1. Germline V CDR1 and CDR2: SGHTA, FQGTGA. The CDR3 is 17 residues long. Losses at the gene ends were 1 base for V and 0 bases for J; bases not matched to a gene: 8. The DNA for the CDR3 is TGTGCCAGCAGCTTAAGTTCCAGAGGGGGCATGAACACTGAAGCTTTCTTT. It translates to CASSLSSRGGMNTEAFF.

This chain uses TRBV2 with TRBJ2-7, with D possibly TRBD2 on 5 matching bases. Germline loops: CDR1 SNHLY, CDR2 FYNNEI. The V and J ends lost 7 bases and 2 bases respectively, with 6 bases between them. This CDR3 region has 11 residues. The CDR3: CASTGAYEQYF. The DNA for the CDR3 is TGTGCCAGCACCGGGGCCTACGAGCAGTACTTC. Full variable domain (remainder filled in from reference TRBV2 and TRBJ2-7): EPEVTQTPSHQVTQMGQEVILRCVPISNHLYFYWYRQILGQKVEFLVSFYNNEISEKSEIFDDQFSVERPDGSNFTLKIRSTKLEDSAMYFCASTGAYEQYFGPGTRLTVT.

The chain links TRBV19 to TRBJ2-2; tentatively, D is TRBD2 (5 bases). Trimming stripped 5 bases from V and 3 bases from J, with 13 bases between. This CDR3 has 15 residues. CDR1 LNHDA and CDR2 SQIVND come from the germline V gene (reference sequence). CDR3 coding DNA: TGTGCCAGTAGTTCCCCCGGACTTTACACCGGGGAGCTGTTTTTT. Amino acid sequence: CASSSPGLYTGELFF.

J is TRBJ2-3 and V is TRBV29-1; 9 positions agree with TRBD1. The CDR3 has 14 amino acids. J gave up 4 bases and V 7 bases, and 9 bases lay outside the gene matches. Germline V gene sequence: CDR1 SQVTM, CDR2 ANQGSEA. The CDR3: CSAATTGGPDTQYF. The DNA of the CDR3 is TGCAGCGCCGCCACGACAGGGGGACCAGATACGCAGTATTTT.

The rearrangement uses TRBV29-1 and TRBJ2-3; no firm D call. The CDR3 extends over 12 amino acids. V was trimmed by 7 bases and J by 2 bases, leaving 10 bases between them. Germline CDR1 and CDR2: SQVTM and ANQGSEA. Written as DNA, the CDR3 is TGCAGCGGGTCCGGGTACACAGATACGCAGTATTTT. Residues: CSGSGYTDTQYF.

This chain uses TRBV6-1 with TRBJ2-2; no clear D gene. V was shortened by 5 bases and J by 3 bases, with 7 bases between the two germline ends. In germline, CDR1 is MNHNS, CDR2 SASEGT. The CDR3 totals 13 residues. This CDR3 is CASSSPYTGELFF. The CDR3 coding sequence is TGTGCCAGCAGTTCCCCGTACACCGGGGAGCTGTTTTTT.

The rearrangement uses TRBV12-3 or TRBV12-4 and TRBJ2-1; D remains unclear. Trimming took off 0 bases at V and 7 bases at J, with 7 bases between the two ends. The CDR3 spans 13 residues. CDR3 loop: CASSLAAVNEQFF. CDR3 DNA sequence: TGTGCCAGCAGTTTAGCGGCTGTAAATGAGCAGTTCTTC.

CDR3 amino acids: CASSTNTNGNQPQHF. DNA of the CDR3: TGTGCCAGCAGTACCAACACCAACGGCAATCAGCCCCAGCATTTT. The rearrangement joins TRBV27 to TRBJ1-5; no reliable D call. Germline lookup yields CDR1 MNHEY and CDR2 SMNVEV (reference sequence). The CDR3 consists of 15 residues. The V end was cut by 5 bases, the J end by 2 bases, with 13 bases between.

This chain connects TRBV2 to TRBJ2-2, with 8 bases aligning to TRBD1. Germline V lookup: CDR1 SNHLY, CDR2 FYNNEI. The CDR3 has 14 amino acids. V lost 6 bases and J lost 5; bases outside the gene matches: 5. The CDR3 bases are TGTGCCAGCAGGAGGGACAGGAAAACCGGGGAGCTGTTTTTT. Translated, it gives CASRRDRKTGELFF.

This clone was observed once. The chain is built from TRBV7-2 and TRBJ2-2, with unresolved D. There are 15 residues in the CDR3. CDR1 and CDR2 from the germline V gene are SGHTA and FQGNSA. Trimming took off 0 bases at V and 0 bases at J, with 5 bases between the two ends. This chain's CDR3 is CASSLASTNTGELFF. DNA of the CDR3: TGTGCCAGCAGCTTAGCGTCTACGAACACCGGGGAGCTGTTTTTT.